Shown below are 2 T cell receptor beta chains from a single sample sequenced in a study of regulatory T cells in long-lasting Graves disease. CDR3-region Arm-PCR and iRepertoire HTBI primers produced the TCR beta libraries. Each CDR3 protein gets one entry after TCRdb re-called the multiplex PCR reads with MiXCR. The data show around 250,000 distinct CDR3 sequences, with 18% seen just once and about 14% held by the top ten. The sample's time point: newly diagnosed GD, antithyroid drugs for less than 3 months. Preparation of the TCR library used RNA extracted from PBMCs. These same records also appear under a second study, on T cells in Graves' hyperthyroidism and ophthalmopathy.

The specimen comprised peripheral blood mononuclear cells (PBMCs), sampled at new diagnosis, from a patient treated with antithyroid drugs. All receptors derive from a woman younger than 45 with Graves disease.

This clonotype was observed many times. This sequence joins TRBV20-1 and TRBJ2-7; the match to TRBD1 covers 7 bases. Germline V CDR1 and CDR2: DFQATT, SNEGSKA (reference sequence). The CDR3 contains 18 residues. V lost 5 bases, J lost 4 bases, and 23 bases stayed unmatched. The chain's CDR3 is CSAHDYRGKRKLNYEQYF. The CDR3 DNA is TGCAGTGCTCACGACTACAGGGGCAAACGCAAATTGAATTACGAGCAGTACTTC.

This clonotype was observed at least ten times. This rearrangement joins TRBV27 to TRBJ1-1; possibly TRBD1 for D (5 bases). The V end lost 3 bases, the J end lost 3 bases, and 11 bases lay between the germline ends. The germline gives CDR1 MNHEY, CDR2 SMNVEV (reference sequence). The CDR3 extends over 14 amino acids. The CDR3, as DNA: TGTGCCAGCAGTTTGTCCAGGGTGGACACTGAAGCTTTCTTT. It is translated as CASSLSRVDTEAFF.